This TCR beta chain was identified during a study of molecular identifiers for immune sequencing clone quantification. TCRdb re-derived calls from the PCR reads in MiXCR, one entry per CDR3 protein. Of under 600,000 distinct CDR3 sequences detected, 20% to 25% appear once; the ten largest clones hold about 0.8%. Naive CD8 libraries came from around 18,000 to 910,000 sorted cells with 10%, 30% or 50% RNA. Sorting defined naive CD8 T cells as CD8+CD4-CCR7+CD45RA+. This clonotype showed up many times. Its specificity is not known. Regarding the study as a whole: Jurkat TCR RNA spiked in from one cell reportedly remained identifiable amid roughly 910,000 naive cells. Effector cells had over 98% of their molecules in clones above 20 RNA copies, while naive cells had under 1%.

Germline V gene sequence: CDR1 PRHDT, CDR2 FYEKMQ (reference sequence). V lost 5 bases to trimming and J lost 12 bases, with 14 bases between them. This CDR3 comprises 13 residues. The origin of this receptor is a human donor in good health. Some libraries in this study had Jurkat cell RNA spiked in. The gene calls are TRBV13 and TRBJ1-6; D not resolved. The specimen was naive CD8+ T cells from blood, with Jurkat cell RNA spiked in. As for subset: FACS-sorted CD8+CD4-CCR7+CD45RA+ naive T cells. The CDR3 region is CASSLNWAGPLHF. The CDR3 nucleotides are TGTGCCAGCAGCCTCAACTGGGCCGGACCCCTCCACTTT.